The T cell receptor beta chain described here comes from a study of cytomegalovirus exposure and HLA in healthy donors. Overall study findings and caveats: Some V segments could not be told apart, so they were left out, TRBV6-2 and TRBV6-3 among them.

Losses at the gene ends were 5 bases for V and 8 bases for J; bases not matched to a gene: 10. The CDR3 is made up of 14 amino acids. CDR1 is MDHEN and CDR2 is SYDVKM in the germline V gene. Healthy people donating bone marrow made up the donors. This clone was observed a few times. Its antigen is as yet unknown. The PCR made use of 60 Vbeta and 13 Jbeta primers. Per the authors' pipeline: An analysis that came later counted tens of millions of unique TCR beta chains, about 10 million shared. Repertoires were generated with immunoSEQ multiplex PCR, while TCRdb's copy carries only in-frame clones and drops some. Clonal size and the V and J genes are those of that table, whereas D and trimming came from the DNA. There are 100,000 to 150,000 clones in the sample; about 83% occur only once, and about 3.5% lies in the top ten.

The sample taken for sequencing was PBMCs. The source is a man aged 25-45 years in good health and CMV-seronegative. The chain couples TRBV28 to TRBJ1-2; TRBD1 agrees at 8 bases. CDR3 sequence reads: CASSPGQGGGGYTF. The DNA for the CDR3 is TGTGCCAGCAGTCCCGGACAGGGTGGAGGAGGCTACACCTTC.